The T cell receptor beta chain under discussion was sequenced for a study of T cells in Graves' hyperthyroidism and ophthalmopathy. TCR beta CDR3 sequences were amplified from RNA transcripts. In the first-round RT-PCR of the TCR CDR3, the HTBI primer set was used. Via MiXCR, TCRdb re-called the multiplex PCR reads, giving one row per CDR3 protein. The data contain roughly 800,000 distinct CDR3 sequences, more than 30% of them singletons. The CDR3 covers 17 residues. Trimming took 3 bases from V and 0 from J, leaving 12 bases between them. The germline gives CDR1 MNHNS, CDR2 SASEGT. This chain connects TRBV6-1 to TRBJ2-6; D uncertain. The sequencing sample was made of blood. The TCR sequence derives from a man younger than 35 with Graves' hyperthyroidism. The CDR3 nucleotides read TGTGCCAGCAGTGATGACCCAGCGACCTCTGGGGCCAACGTCCTGACTTTC. It translates to CASSDDPATSGANVLTF.